This T cell receptor beta chain is drawn from a study of cytomegalovirus exposure and HLA in healthy donors. Judged by abundance, this clone is medium-sized. The antigen is not known. CDR1 and CDR2 from the germline V gene are MGHDK and SYGVNS. Trimming at V came to 10 bases and at J to 3 bases, leaving 6 bases not matched to a gene. CDR3 length: 13 residues. General study findings and limits: Most TCRs appeared rarely, but some public TCRs recurred in many donors.

Here immunoSEQ multiplex PCR was the method, and the copy in TCRdb shows in-frame clones only, minus some. The data hold 130,000 to 150,000 clones, with 75% to 90% observed a single time. The chain employs TRBV25-1 and TRBJ2-7, with TRBD1 matching over 10 bases. The sequence derives from a woman under 30 in good health and CMV-seropositive. The material sequenced was PBMCs. The CDR3 loop is CATRGTGVYEQYF. CDR3 bases: TGTGCCACCCGGGGGACAGGGGTCTACGAGCAGTACTTC.